The 26 T cell receptor beta chains in this list originate from one sample, sequenced in a study of T cells in Graves' hyperthyroidism and ophthalmopathy (dated by TCRdb to the late 2010s). Preparation of the library involved multiplex PCR. These reads were obtained on an Illumina HiSeq 2000. The TCR beta CDR3 regions were amplified from the RNA transcripts. The first round of RT-PCR for the TCR CDR3 was performed with the HTBI primer set and the Qiagen OneStep RT-PCR kit. TCRdb itself trimmed the public reads at Q25 with fastp, ran MiXCR and retained productive beta chains. Records with the same CDR3 protein are collapsed into one entry carrying the most frequent genes and DNA. Within this sample are over 700,000 distinct CDR3 sequences, with 38% of them counted one time only. The ten largest clonotypes hold approximately 8.7% of the sample. Sequencing input: blood. These receptors were obtained from a man younger than 35 with Graves' hyperthyroidism.

This clonotype was seen only a few times. V and J are TRBV6-5 and TRBJ2-6; D is possibly TRBD1 (5 bases). V was shortened by 11 bases and J by 4 bases, with 9 bases between the two germline ends. The germline CDR1 and CDR2 sequences are MNHEY and SVGAGI. This CDR3 contains 12 residues. In DNA form, the CDR3 reads TGTGCCCCAGGGTTCGGGGCCAACGTCCTGACTTTC. It is translated as CAPGFGANVLTF.

The chain is built from TRBV7-9 and TRBJ1-1, with TRBD1 identical over 7 bases. The CDR3 has 17 amino acids. CDR1 is SEHNR, CDR2 FQNEAQ, per germline (reference sequence). V gave up 8 bases and J gave up 0 bases; unmatched junction bases: 15. The CDR3 bases are TGTGCCAGCGTGCCGCCCTCGGGGACAGACATGAACACTGAAGCTTTCTTT. Translated: CASVPPSGTDMNTEAFF.

The V and J genes are TRBV6-1 and TRBJ1-2, with D hard to call. V dropped 6 bases and J dropped 4 bases, with 12 bases sitting between them. Per germline, CDR1 MNHNS and CDR2 SASEGT. The CDR3 totals 13 residues. In DNA form, the CDR3 reads TGTGCCAGCAGGGGTTCGTCGGTCTATGGCTACACCTTC. Protein sequence: CASRGSSVYGYTF.

Points on this clonotype: An end of the junction does not agree with germline; a read error may underlie this. V usage is TRBV9 and J usage is TRBJ2-2; D may match TRBD1 or TRBD2 (5 bases each). The CDR3 sequence is 14 residues long. Germline V gene data show CDR1 as SGDLS and CDR2 as YYNGEE. CDR3 protein: CANSARDGTGELFF. For the CDR3, the DNA is TGTGCCAACAGCGCCCGGGACGGGACCGGGGAGCTGTTTTTT.

The chain carries TRBV5-1 and TRBJ1-4; D may be TRBD1 (6 bases). Germline assignment: CDR1 SGHRS and CDR2 YFSETQ. The germline V and J ends were trimmed by 0 bases and 10 bases, with 10 bases remaining between them. The CDR3 is made up of 13 amino acids. DNA for the CDR3: TGCGCCAGCAGCTTGGAGTGGGGGGCAAAACTGTTTTTT. Translation gives CASSLEWGAKLFF.

J is TRBJ1-6 and V is TRBV10-3, with D possibly being TRBD1 (5 bases). The CDR3 is made up of 16 amino acids. Looked up from germline, CDR1 is ENHRY and CDR2 is SYGVKD. The V and J ends lost 5 bases and 0 bases respectively, with 11 bases between them. CDR3 bases: TGTGCCATCAGTTACGGACAAGGCTCCTATAATTCACCCCTCCACTTT. Residues: CAISYGQGSYNSPLHF.

This clonotype was detected many times. The chain combines TRBV2 with TRBJ1-2; D unresolved. CDR1 SNHLY and CDR2 FYNNEI come from the germline V gene. V was cut by 3 bases and J by 3 bases, with 5 bases left in between. This CDR3 spans 12 amino acids. The CDR3 sequence is CASSETDYGYTF. The CDR3 nucleotides are TGTGCCAGCAGTGAGACGGACTATGGCTACACCTTC.

This sequence joins TRBV25-1 and TRBJ1-1; 7 positions agree with TRBD1. The length of the CDR3 is 13 residues. In germline, CDR1 is MGHDK, CDR2 SYGVNS. CDR3 in amino acids: CATQPGGVTEAFF. In nucleotides, the CDR3 is TGTGCTACCCAACCAGGGGGGGTCACTGAAGCTTTCTTT.

This chain connects TRBV19 to TRBJ2-7; 8 bases agree with TRBD1. Germline V gene lookup returns CDR1 LNHDA and CDR2 SQIVND (reference sequence). The ends lost 3 bases at V and 1 base at J; junction bases unmatched: 5. The CDR3 consists of 15 residues. CDR3 coding DNA: TGTGCCAGTAGTATCGTCCGGGACAGGTCCTACGAGCAGTACTTC. This translates into CASSIVRDRSYEQYF.

This clonotype was seen many times. V is TRBV11-2 and J is TRBJ2-7, with no clear D. Trimming removed 6 bases from V and 2 bases from J, with 14 bases in between. From germline, CDR1 is SGHAT and CDR2 FQNNGV. The CDR3 runs to 14 residues. Here the CDR3 DNA reads TGTGCCAGCAGGTCCCTAGGACGAGCCTACGAGCAGTACTTC. Protein product: CASRSLGRAYEQYF.

V and J are TRBV14 and TRBJ2-5; D is perhaps TRBD2 (5 bases). Trimming pared 1 base from V and 3 bases from J, leaving 12 bases between. Germline-derived CDR1 and CDR2 are SGHDN and FVKESK. The CDR3 covers 15 residues. The CDR3 DNA reads as TGTGCCAGCAGCCAAGTAGAGGGCCGGAAAGAGACCCAGTACTTC. Residues: CASSQVEGRKETQYF.

At least ten counts were recorded for this clonotype. This chain joins TRBV7-9 and TRBJ2-5; the D is unclear. The CDR3 totals 13 residues. Germline loops: CDR1 SEHNR, CDR2 FQNEAQ (reference sequence). V was clipped by 1 base and J by 4 bases, with 7 bases between them. As DNA, the CDR3 is TGTGCCAGCAGCTTAGTTCATGGAGAGACCCAGTACTTC. Its protein product is CASSLVHGETQYF. Full variable domain (remainder filled in from reference TRBV7-9 and TRBJ2-5): DTGVSQNPRHKITKRGQNVTFRCDPISEHNRLYWYRQTLGQGPEFLTYFQNEAQLEKSRLLSDRFSAERPKGSFSTLEIQRTEQGDSAMYLCASSLVHGETQYFGPGTRLLVL.

This sequence joins TRBV15 and TRBJ1-5; D gene uncertain. Germline assignment: CDR1 LNHNV and CDR2 YYDKDF (reference sequence). CDR3 length: 15 residues. The germline V and J ends were trimmed by 0 bases and 2 bases, with 8 bases remaining between them. The CDR3 DNA follows: TGTGCCACCAGCAGAGATCCGGCAGGCAATCAGCCCCAGCATTTT. Its translation is CATSRDPAGNQPQHF.

On this clonotype: One end of the junction fails to match germline, which may point to a read error. The chain has TRBV10-3 and TRBJ2-2; 9 bases match TRBD1. Germline CDR1 ENHRY, CDR2 SYGVKD. The CDR3 has 16 residues. This CDR3 is CASSYPATGGTGELFF. The CDR3 nucleotides are TGTGCCAGCAGTTACCCCGCGACAGGGGGCACCGGGGAGCTGTTTTTT.

With respect to this clonotype: A much more abundant neighbour one base away suggests this may be a read error. The chain joins TRBV11-2 to TRBJ2-5, with a possible D match to TRBD2 (5 bases). Trimming took off 3 bases at V and 5 bases at J, with 10 bases between the two ends. From germline, CDR1 is SGHAT and CDR2 FQNNGV. The CDR3 contains 13 residues. The CDR3 DNA reads as TGTGCCAGCAGCTTTGACTGGAGGGAGACCCAGTACTTC. Encoded protein: CASSFDWRETQYF.

The rearrangement joins TRBV25-1 to TRBJ1-2; 7 bases fit TRBD1. J was trimmed by 5 bases and V by 11 bases; bases with no gene match: 17. Germline V gives CDR1 MGHDK, CDR2 SYGVNS. The CDR3 has 15 amino acids. CDR3 DNA sequence: TGTGCCTCGAGTCACGGGACAGCCTCAGCTTATGGCTACACCTTC. This codes for CASSHGTASAYGYTF.

This clonotype has more than one count but fewer than ten. This chain joins TRBV2 and TRBJ1-5, with D unclear. From germline, CDR1 is SNHLY and CDR2 FYNNEI. There are 14 residues in the CDR3. Trimming stripped 1 base from V and 3 bases from J, with 7 bases between. CDR3 bases: TGTGCCAGCAGTGAAGTAACCCTCAATCAGCCCCAGCATTTT. It is translated as CASSEVTLNQPQHF.

With respect to this clonotype: This CDR3 is missing its conserved last phenylalanine or tryptophan, likely due to a read error. The DNA is left out, because the CDR3 cannot be placed on it with certainty; the CDR3 is given as TCRdb lists it. The chain recombines TRBV7-2 with TRBJ1-1. The CDR3 totals 9 residues, both ends included. CDR1 and CDR2 from the germline V gene are SGHTA and FQGNSA. The CDR3 loop reads CASSLGGLA.

This sequence joins TRBV5-1 and TRBJ2-6; D is possibly TRBD2 (6 bases). Between the trimmed V and J ends, which lost 4 bases and 1 base, there was a span of 15 bases. Germline V gene data show CDR1 as SGHRS and CDR2 as YFSETQ. The length of the CDR3 is 17 residues. The CDR3 coding sequence is TGCGCCAGCAGCCGCACAACTAGCACTTCTGGGGCCAACGTCCTGACTTTC. It codes for CASSRTTSTSGANVLTF.

V usage is TRBV7-3 and J usage is TRBJ1-4; D not certain. The CDR3 is 14 residues long. Germline V lookup: CDR1 SGHTA, CDR2 FQGTGA. V was trimmed by 5 bases and J by 4 bases, leaving 11 bases between them. In DNA, the CDR3 is TGTGCCAGCAGCCAGGACGGGTTTAATGAAAAACTGTTTTTT. It codes for CASSQDGFNEKLFF.

This clonotype was counted ten times or more. The V gene is TRBV29-1, the J gene TRBJ1-1; the D is unclear. V was trimmed by 4 bases and J by 2 bases, leaving 14 bases between them. The CDR3 covers 14 residues. Germline lookup yields CDR1 SQVTM and CDR2 ANQGSEA. The DNA of the CDR3 is TGCAGCGTTGCAAATCTAAACCTTAACACTGAAGCTTTCTTT. Encoded protein: CSVANLNLNTEAFF.

Of note for this clonotype: A junction boundary mismatches the germline segment, possibly from a read error. The genes are TRBV5-1 and TRBJ1-5; tentative D call: TRBD1 (6 bases). CDR1 SGHRS and CDR2 YFSETQ come from the germline V gene. This CDR3 spans 13 amino acids. CDR3 DNA: TGCGCCAGCAGCTTGGATGCCGGACAGCCCCGGCATTTT. It codes for CASSLDAGQPRHF.

A few counts support this clonotype. V gene TRBV12-3 or TRBV12-4 combines with J gene TRBJ2-7; 11 bases agree with TRBD2. The CDR3 spans 15 residues. V lost 6 bases and J lost 6; bases outside the gene matches: 10. CDR3 in amino acids: CASSLPLAGVGEQYF. CDR3 in DNA: TGTGCCAGCAGCCTTCCACTAGCGGGAGTTGGCGAGCAGTACTTC.

In its sample, this clonotype was seen once. The chain is built from TRBV6-5 and TRBJ1-1, with D maybe TRBD1 (5 bases). The germline gives CDR1 MNHEY, CDR2 SVGAGI. The CDR3 is made up of 15 amino acids. Trimming stripped 5 bases from V and 4 bases from J, with 17 bases between. The CDR3 DNA reads TGTGCCAGCAGTGGCCGTACGGGGGGAGGCACTGAAGCTTTCTTT. Residues: CASSGRTGGGTEAFF.

This chain links TRBV6-5 with TRBJ2-5; D may be TRBD2 (5 bases). The germline V gene encodes CDR1 MNHEY and CDR2 SVGAGI. The CDR3 covers 14 residues. V lost 0 bases and J lost 2, with 7 bases in between. The CDR3 sequence is CASSYSDFQETQYF. DNA for the CDR3: TGTGCCAGCAGTTACTCGGACTTTCAAGAGACCCAGTACTTC.

As regards this clonotype: Since a much larger clone is just one base distant, this may be a read error. The chain employs TRBV7-6 and TRBJ1-1, with TRBD1 as a possible D gene (6 bases). The CDR3 is 13 amino acids. CDR1 and CDR2 (germline): SGHVS, FNYEAQ. CDR3 amino acids: CAGSVRTESEAFF. The CDR3 nucleotides are TGTGCCGGCAGCGTCCGGACAGAATCTGAAGCTTTCTTT.